The 19 T cell receptor beta chains in this list originate from one sample, sequenced in a study of T cell changes during pregnancy in multiple sclerosis. Generated by immunoSEQ multiplex PCR, the TCRdb table keeps only in-frame clones and is missing some. The table has about 56,000 clones, roughly 89% seen once. The sample taken for sequencing was peripheral blood from another person, used as feeder cells. These receptors were collected from a human donor whose cells served as feeder cells for cultures in a pregnancy study.

The rearrangement links TRBV7-3 to TRBJ1-1; a possible D gene is TRBD1 (5 bases). Trimming removed 5 bases from V and 5 bases from J, with 12 bases in between. Germline assignment: CDR1 SGHTA and CDR2 FQGTGA. The CDR3 contains 13 residues. The CDR3 loop reads CASSRDHRTEAFF. In nucleotides, the CDR3 is TGTGCCAGCAGCCGGGACCATAGGACTGAAGCTTTCTTT.

This clone was counted only a few times. The chain recombines TRBV5-4 with TRBJ2-7, with D perhaps matching TRBD1 (5 bases). CDR3 size: 13 residues. The ends were cut back, 4 bases at V and 2 bases at J, with 10 bases in the middle. Germline lookup yields CDR1 SGHNT and CDR2 YYREEE (reference sequence). In DNA form, the CDR3 reads TGTGCCAGCAGCCCTGGGGCAGCCTACGAGCAGTACTTC. Translating it yields CASSPGAAYEQYF.

The rearrangement links TRBV5-4 to TRBJ1-1, with TRBD1 matching over 8 bases. Germline-derived CDR1 and CDR2 are SGHNT and YYREEE (reference sequence). J lost 3 bases, V lost 6 bases, and 10 bases had no gene match. The CDR3 loop spans 15 amino acids. CDR3: CASTDPTQGDTEAFF. As DNA, the CDR3 is TGTGCCAGCACCGATCCGACACAGGGGGACACTGAAGCTTTCTTT. Using reference TRBV5-4 and TRBJ1-1 for the parts outside the CDR3, the full variable domain is ETGVTQSPTHLIKTRGQQVTLRCSSQSGHNTVSWYQQALGQGPQFIFQYYREEENGRGNFPPRFSGLQFPNYSSELNVNALELDDSALYLCASTDPTQGDTEAFFGQGTRLTVV.

The rearrangement links TRBV18 to TRBJ2-7; tentative D call: TRBD2 (5 bases). Per the germline V gene, CDR1 is KGHSH and CDR2 is LQKENI. CDR3 size: 14 residues. Trimming pared 5 bases from V and 3 bases from J, leaving 14 bases between. In DNA form, the CDR3 reads TGTGCCAGCTCATCTTCCGGGGATGGCTACGAGCAGTACTTC. Its translation: CASSSSGDGYEQYF.

The V gene is TRBV5-4, the J gene TRBJ2-7, with D possibly being TRBD2 (6 bases). Germline-derived CDR1 and CDR2 are SGHNT and YYREEE (reference sequence). The CDR3 consists of 13 residues. The V end was cut by 4 bases, the J end by 6 bases, with 14 bases between. The chain's CDR3 is CASSGDSGAEQYF. In DNA form, the CDR3 reads TGTGCCAGCAGCGGGGACTCCGGGGCCGAGCAGTACTTC.

This sequence joins TRBV10-3 and TRBJ2-7; 15 bases are a match to TRBD2. The CDR3 sequence is 17 residues long. The V gene end was trimmed by 0 bases and the J gene end by 5 bases; junction bases not matched to a gene: 5. In germline, CDR1 is ENHRY, CDR2 SYGVKD. The CDR3 region is CAISESGLAGGQDEQYF. The DNA for the CDR3 is TGTGCCATCAGTGAGTCCGGACTAGCGGGGGGGCAGGACGAGCAGTACTTC.

V is TRBV18 and J is TRBJ2-7, with TRBD1 matching over 7 bases. Germline trimming cut 6 bases from V and 0 bases from J; bases unmatched to any gene: 5. CDR3 length: 14 residues. CDR1 is KGHSH, CDR2 LQKENI, per germline. The CDR3 here is CASSETGSSYEQYF. The DNA of the CDR3 is TGTGCCAGCTCTGAGACAGGGAGCTCCTACGAGCAGTACTTC.

J is TRBJ1-1 and V is TRBV6-1; unclear D gene. The CDR3 runs 14 residues. Looked up from germline, CDR1 is MNHNS and CDR2 is SASEGT. Trimming removed 4 bases at V and 7 bases at J, with 16 bases between. The CDR3, as DNA: TGTGCCAGCAGTGTGTCCCTAACAGACGTTGAAGCTTTCTTT. Translating gives CASSVSLTDVEAFF.

The chain joins TRBV11-2 to TRBJ2-7, with TRBD2 identical over 14 bases. The CDR3 has 15 amino acids. J gave up 4 bases and V 5 bases, and 4 bases lay outside the gene matches. Per the germline V gene, CDR1 is SGHAT and CDR2 is FQNNGV. CDR3 bases: TGTGCCAGCAGCATAGGGACTAGCGGGAGTTACGAGCAGTACTTC. Protein sequence: CASSIGTSGSYEQYF. Full variable domain (missing parts from reference TRBV11-2 and TRBJ2-7): EAGVAQSPRYKIIEKRQSVAFWCNPISGHATLYWYQQILGQGPKLLIQFQNNGVVDDSQLPKDRFSAERLKGVDSTLKIQPAKLEDSAVYLCASSIGTSGSYEQYFGPGTRLTVT.

J is TRBJ2-1 and V is TRBV6-6; TRBD2 matches at 13 bases. Germline V CDR1 and CDR2: MNHNY, SVGAGI (reference sequence). V lost 10 bases, J lost 6 bases, and 3 bases stayed unmatched. This CDR3 has 13 residues. The CDR3 coding sequence is TGTGCCACCCGGACTAGCGGGGGCAATGAGCAGTTCTTC. Its protein is CATRTSGGNEQFF.

The chain employs TRBV18 and TRBJ1-3; tentatively, D is TRBD1 (6 bases). The germline CDR1 and CDR2 sequences are KGHSH and LQKENI. The CDR3 is made up of 16 amino acids. The germline V and J ends were trimmed by 0 bases and 1 base, with 10 bases remaining between them. The CDR3 sequence: CASSPPQGWSGNTIYF. CDR3 nucleotide sequence: TGTGCCAGCTCACCACCTCAGGGGTGGTCTGGAAACACCATATATTTT.

Only one count was recorded for this clone. The chain links TRBV6-5 to TRBJ1-6; 10 positions agree with TRBD1. Germline V gives CDR1 MNHEY, CDR2 SVGAGI. The CDR3 loop spans 14 amino acids. The V and J ends lost 6 bases and 7 bases, in that order; junction bases with no gene match: 3. CDR3 sequence: CASRPGQGNSPLHF. CDR3 coding DNA: TGTGCCAGCAGACCGGGACAGGGGAATTCACCCCTCCACTTT.

The chain carries TRBV5-1 and TRBJ2-5, with D hard to call. This CDR3 contains 15 residues. CDR1 is SGHRS and CDR2 is YFSETQ in the germline V gene. Trimming removed 1 base from V and 5 bases from J, with 15 bases in between. CDR3 sequence (DNA): TGCGCCAGCAGCTTGCACAACACCCTAGGCGAGACCCAGTACTTC. Translated, it gives CASSLHNTLGETQYF. The variable domain in full, with the rest retrieved from reference TRBV5-1 and TRBJ2-5, is KAGVTQTPRYLIKTRGQQVTLSCSPISGHRSVSWYQQTPGQGLQFLFEYFSETQRNKGNFPGRFSGRQFSNSRSEMNVSTLELGDSALYLCASSLHNTLGETQYFGPGTRLLVL.

The J gene is TRBJ1-4, the V gene TRBV6-5, with D tentatively TRBD1 (6 bases). Between the trimmed V and J ends, which lost 2 bases and 7 bases, there was a span of 11 bases. This CDR3 region has 14 residues. From germline, CDR1 is MNHEY and CDR2 SVGAGI. The CDR3 nucleotides read TGTGCCAGCAGTTACGGGGGCGCGGGTGAAAAACTGTTTTTT. Translated, it gives CASSYGGAGEKLFF.

V usage is TRBV5-4 and J usage is TRBJ1-2, with no clear D. The CDR3 length is 13 residues. V gave up 6 bases and J gave up 1 base, with 10 bases separating them. The germline gives CDR1 SGHNT, CDR2 YYREEE (reference sequence). CDR3 coding DNA: TGTGCCAGCACCCAATGGGGTAACTATGGCTACACCTTC. Protein sequence: CASTQWGNYGYTF.

The chain is built from TRBV4-1 and TRBJ1-2; the D is unclear. Trimming cost V 1 base and J 0 bases, with 12 bases left between them. This CDR3 comprises 16 residues. CDR1 is MGHRA and CDR2 is YSYEKL in the germline V gene. CDR3: CASSQAPPGTNYGYTF. CDR3 nucleotide sequence: TGCGCCAGCAGCCAAGCCCCCCCGGGTACTAACTATGGCTACACCTTC.

This clone has just a few counts. In DNA, the CDR3 is TGTGCCAGCAGTGCCAAGACAGGTGAGCAGTTCTTC. It encodes CASSAKTGEQFF. The chain carries TRBV6-1 and TRBJ2-1; D is perhaps TRBD1 (6 bases). CDR3 size: 12 residues. Per germline, CDR1 MNHNS and CDR2 SASEGT. Trimming removed 4 bases from V and 9 bases from J, with 10 bases in between.

In this sample, this clone turned up once. The rearrangement links TRBV7-8 to TRBJ2-3, with a possible D match to TRBD2 (7 bases). The germline V gene has CDR1 SGHVS and CDR2 FQNEAQ. This CDR3 region has 14 residues. V lost 4 bases to trimming and J lost 6 bases, with 14 bases between them. CDR3 sequence (DNA): TGTGCCAGCAGCTGGGCGGGGGCAGCGGATACGCAGTATTTT. This encodes CASSWAGAADTQYF.

The table lists this clone with a few counts. The gene calls are TRBV7-7 and TRBJ2-7, with 8 positions matching TRBD1. The CDR3 is 13 residues long. Germline V gene sequence: CDR1 SSHAT, CDR2 FNYEAQ (reference sequence). V shed 6 bases and J 4 bases; nucleotides not matched to a gene: 5. The CDR3 nucleotides read TGTGCCAGCAGTTCCGACAGGGGTTACGAGCAGTACTTC. Protein product: CASSSDRGYEQYF.